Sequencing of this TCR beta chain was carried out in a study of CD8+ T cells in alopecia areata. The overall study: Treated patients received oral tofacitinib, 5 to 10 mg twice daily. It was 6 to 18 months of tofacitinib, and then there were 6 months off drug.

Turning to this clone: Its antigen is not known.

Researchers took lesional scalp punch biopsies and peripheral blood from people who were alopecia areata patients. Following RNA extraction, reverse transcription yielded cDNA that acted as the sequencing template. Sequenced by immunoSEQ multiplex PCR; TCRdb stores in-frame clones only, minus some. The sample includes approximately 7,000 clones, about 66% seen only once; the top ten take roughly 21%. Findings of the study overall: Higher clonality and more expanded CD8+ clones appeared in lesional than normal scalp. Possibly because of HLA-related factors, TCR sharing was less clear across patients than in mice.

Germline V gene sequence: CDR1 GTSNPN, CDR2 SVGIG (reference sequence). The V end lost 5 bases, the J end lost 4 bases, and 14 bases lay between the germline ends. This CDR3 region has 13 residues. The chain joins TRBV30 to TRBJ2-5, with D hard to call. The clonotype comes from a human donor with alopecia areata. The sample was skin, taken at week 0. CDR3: CAWGPGSVETQYF. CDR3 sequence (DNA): TGTGCCTGGGGACCGGGTAGTGTAGAGACCCAGTACTTC. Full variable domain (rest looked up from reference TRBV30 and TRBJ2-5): SQTIHQWPATLVQPVGSPLSLECTVEGTSNPNLYWYRQAAGRGLQLLFYSVGIGQISSEVPQNLSASRPQDRQFILSSKKLLLSDSGFYLCAWGPGSVETQYFGPGTRLLVL.